These 12 T cell receptor beta chains came from one sample sequenced in a study of blood T cells in healthy people across ages. It was with a sample-barcoded 5' primer and a J-beta primer mix that a second PCR of roughly 7 to 12 cycles was run. Via MiXCR, TCRdb re-called the 5' RACE reads, giving one row per CDR3 protein. This sample has about 1.1 million distinct CDR3 sequences, with roughly two fifths found just once. Source material: blood. These receptors all stem from a man between 18 and 35 years old in good health.

The genes are TRBV6-5 and TRBJ1-6; D possibly corresponds to TRBD1 (5 bases). The germline CDR1 and CDR2 sequences are MNHEY and SVGAGI. This CDR3 is 13 amino acids long. The V end was cut by 8 bases, the J end by 7 bases, with 12 bases between. The CDR3 nucleotides are TGTGCCAGCCGAGCGGGGGGGAATTCACCCCTCCACTTT. Translating it yields CASRAGGNSPLHF.

This clonotype was detected only a few times. The gene calls are TRBV6-2 or TRBV6-3 and TRBJ1-5; D might be TRBD1 (5 bases). This CDR3 is built from 15 residues. Germline loops: CDR1 MNHEY, CDR2 SVGEGT. V was trimmed by 4 bases and J by 4 bases, leaving 14 bases between them. This CDR3 reads CASSWGRQLNQPQHF. The CDR3 DNA reads as TGTGCCAGCAGTTGGGGTCGACAGTTAAATCAGCCCCAGCATTTT.

The chain is built from TRBV4-2 and TRBJ1-2; no clear D gene. This CDR3 is 13 amino acids long. The V end was cut by 6 bases, the J end by 7 bases, with 15 bases between. Germline CDR1 LGHNA, CDR2 YNFKEQ. The chain's CDR3 is CASRPVASGGYTF. The CDR3 bases are TGTGCCAGCAGGCCAGTAGCGTCGGGTGGCTACACCTTC.

The rearrangement uses TRBV20-1 and TRBJ2-2, with D tentatively TRBD2 (5 bases). The V end lost 4 bases, the J end lost 8 bases, and 14 bases lay between the germline ends. CDR1 is DFQATT, CDR2 SNEGSKA, per germline (reference sequence). This CDR3 region has 13 residues. The CDR3 reads CSAKTSGWGELFF. The CDR3 region has the DNA TGCAGTGCTAAAACTTCGGGGTGGGGGGAGCTGTTTTTT.

This clonotype was recorded only once. The V call is TRBV10-3, the J call TRBJ1-1, with 9 bases aligning to TRBD1. Germline CDR1 is ENHRY and CDR2 is SYGVKD. This CDR3 is built from 17 residues. V lost 11 bases, J lost 0 bases, and 16 bases stayed unmatched. CDR3 in DNA: TGTGCCGCCAAGAGGGACAGGGAATGCCCGGTGAACACTGAAGCTTTCTTT. Translation: CAAKRDRECPVNTEAFF.

This clonotype was seen a handful of times. The chain links TRBV27 to TRBJ2-5, with a weak D call TRBD2 (5 bases). Trimming shortened V by 4 bases and J by 2 bases, and 11 bases separated the two germline ends. CDR1 is MNHEY and CDR2 is SMNVEV in the germline V gene (reference sequence). The CDR3 length is 14 residues. CDR3 DNA: TGTGCCAGCAGTTCCCGGGGTAGACAAGAGACCCAGTACTTC. It specifies CASSSRGRQETQYF.

The CDR3 region is CASSQEDSPRGHTQYF. The CDR3 nucleotides are TGCGCCAGCAGCCAAGAGGACAGCCCAAGAGGACATACGCAGTATTTT. V usage is TRBV4-1 and J usage is TRBJ2-3, with a weak D call TRBD1 (6 bases). The CDR3 extends over 16 amino acids. V was trimmed by 0 bases and J by 7 bases, leaving 17 bases between them. CDR1 is MGHRA and CDR2 is YSYEKL in the germline V gene.

V gene TRBV12-3 or TRBV12-4 combines with J gene TRBJ1-5, with 7 bases lining up with TRBD1. The V gene end was trimmed by 5 bases and the J gene end by 5 bases; junction bases not matched to a gene: 9. The CDR3 has 15 residues. CDR3 loop: CASSPSGTAYQPQHF. The CDR3 DNA reads TGTGCCAGCAGTCCCTCCGGGACAGCTTATCAGCCCCAGCATTTT.

This clonotype turned up a few times. J is TRBJ2-4 and V is TRBV19, with 7 positions matching TRBD1. Germline values: CDR1 LNHDA, CDR2 SQIVND (reference sequence). V was pared by 5 bases and J by 0 bases, with 4 bases of the junction left unmatched. The CDR3 consists of 15 residues. The CDR3 region has the DNA TGTGCCAGTAGTCCGACAGGGATAGCCAAAAACATTCAGTACTTC. It is translated as CASSPTGIAKNIQYF.

In regard to this clonotype: This may arise from a read error, as a much more abundant clone is one base away. This chain links TRBV9 with TRBJ2-5; D gene unclear. The J call may be incorrect, as the DNA end agrees better with TRBJ2-1. The CDR3 is 14 residues long. The germline V gene encodes CDR1 SGDLS and CDR2 YYNGEE. The CDR3: CASSVDTSQETQFF. In DNA form, the CDR3 reads TGTGCCAGCAGCGTAGACACTTCCCAAGAGACCCAGTTCTTC.

As concerns this clonotype: One end of the junction is discordant with germline, which a read error may explain. This rearrangement joins TRBV29-1 to TRBJ2-1; D not resolved. CDR1 and CDR2 from the germline V gene are SQVTM and ANQGSEA. This CDR3 contains 13 residues. In DNA form, the CDR3 reads TGCAGCGTTAACCCGAGCTCCTACAATGAGCGGTTCTTC. Amino acid sequence: CSVNPSSYNERFF.

This chain joins TRBV6-1 and TRBJ1-2; 8 bases are shared with TRBD1. Germline assignment: CDR1 MNHNS and CDR2 SASEGT. J gave up 6 bases and V 4 bases, and 4 bases lay outside the gene matches. The CDR3 has 13 residues. CDR3 bases: TGTGCCAGCAGTGTCCGGACAGGGAATGGCTACACCTTC. Its protein product is CASSVRTGNGYTF.